These 20 T cell receptor beta chains originate from one sample sequenced in a study of T-cell reconstitution after alpha-beta-depleted transplantation in children. Preparation of the TCRbeta library used unique molecular identifiers. TCRdb re-called the PCR reads with MiXCR, one entry per CDR3 protein. The sample has about 610,000 distinct CDR3 sequences, over 9.5% seen once. This material consisted of PBMCs from the stem cell graft donor, taken from the stem cell graft. These receptors were taken from a human donor who donated a stem cell graft to a child with acute myeloid leukemia.

This clonotype was observed a few times. The genes are TRBV7-8 and TRBJ2-7; 12 nucleotides align to TRBD2. With 3 bases clipped from V and 7 bases from J, the junction kept 7 bases outside the gene matches. Per germline, CDR1 SGHVS and CDR2 FQNEAQ. The CDR3 length is 15 residues. CDR3 protein: CASSFRTSGIGEQYF. CDR3 coding DNA: TGTGCCAGCAGCTTCCGGACTAGCGGGATAGGGGAGCAGTACTTC.

The chain has TRBV7-9 and TRBJ2-1; 12 bases line up with TRBD1. Trimming at V came to 5 bases and at J to 6 bases, leaving 8 bases not matched to a gene. The germline V gene has CDR1 SEHNR and CDR2 FQNEAQ (reference sequence). The CDR3 is 16 residues long. CDR3 loop: CASSPRGQGAVNEQFF. DNA of the CDR3: TGTGCCAGCAGCCCACGGGGACAGGGGGCGGTCAATGAGCAGTTCTTC.

This clonotype was seen a handful of times. This rearrangement joins TRBV29-1 to TRBJ2-5, with D unclear. CDR3 size: 15 residues. The ends were cut back, 0 bases at V and 5 bases at J, with 16 bases in the middle. CDR1 is SQVTM and CDR2 is ANQGSEA in the germline V gene. This CDR3 is CSVEDRQPLGETQYF. The DNA of the CDR3 is TGCAGCGTTGAAGATCGTCAGCCCCTCGGGGAGACCCAGTACTTC.

The gene calls are TRBV5-1 and TRBJ1-6; D gene ambiguous. V lost 0 bases to trimming and J lost 5 bases, with 9 bases between them. The CDR3 length is 15 residues. Germline V lookup: CDR1 SGHRS, CDR2 YFSETQ. The CDR3 sequence: CASSLAERDNSPLHF. The CDR3 coding sequence is TGCGCCAGCAGCTTGGCCGAAAGGGATAATTCACCCCTCCACTTT.

A single count supports this clonotype. V gene TRBV6-1 combines with J gene TRBJ1-5; the D gene is possibly TRBD1 (5 bases). CDR1 MNHNS and CDR2 SASEGT come from the germline V gene. V shed 7 bases and J shed 0 bases, with 16 bases lying between them. The CDR3 is 16 residues long. CDR3 nucleotide sequence: TGTGCCAGCAAGCTGGGACTGTCCGATAGCAATCAGCCCCAGCATTTT. It translates to CASKLGLSDSNQPQHF.

This chain connects TRBV4-2 to TRBJ2-7, with a possible D match to TRBD1 (6 bases). This CDR3 is built from 13 residues. Between the trimmed V and J ends, which lost 3 bases and 7 bases, there was a span of 13 bases. Germline lookup yields CDR1 LGHNA and CDR2 YNFKEQ. CDR3 residues: CASSQDRTREQYF. CDR3 sequence (DNA): TGTGCCAGCAGCCAGGACAGAACGCGGGAGCAGTACTTC.

This clonotype was seen repeatedly, ten times or more. This chain uses TRBV24-1 with TRBJ2-7; perhaps TRBD1 as D (6 bases). Germline loops: CDR1 KGHDR, CDR2 SFDVKD. Trimming stripped 9 bases from V and 7 bases from J, with 18 bases between. CDR3 length: 13 residues. The CDR3: CATGTPGVEEQYF. The CDR3 region has the DNA TGTGCCACCGGGACACCAGGGGTGGAGGAGCAGTACTTC.

Only a few counts were recorded for this clonotype. The chain uses TRBV7-2 and TRBJ2-7, with TRBD1 as a possible D gene (6 bases). Germline V gene sequence: CDR1 SGHTA, CDR2 FQGNSA. CDR3 size: 14 residues. Trimming took off 6 bases at V and 7 bases at J, with 19 bases between the two ends. Here the CDR3 reads CASRREGETKEQYF. The DNA of the CDR3 is TGTGCCAGCAGGCGCGAGGGGGAAACGAAGGAGCAGTACTTC. Combining the CDR3 with reference TRBV7-2 and TRBJ2-7 gives the whole variable domain GAGVSQSPSNKVTEKGKDVELRCDPISGHTALYWYRQSLGQGLEFLIYFQGNSAPDKSGLPSDRFSAERTGGSVSTLTIQRTQQEDSAVYLCASRREGETKEQYFGPGTRLTVT.

V gene TRBV19 combines with J gene TRBJ1-1; 12 positions agree with TRBD1. Looked up from germline, CDR1 is LNHDA and CDR2 is SQIVND (reference sequence). The CDR3 is 20 amino acids. Germline trimming cut 1 base from V and 1 base from J; bases unmatched to any gene: 13. The CDR3 DNA reads TGTGCCAGTAGTATAGGCTTCACCGGGACAGGGGGCGTCTGGAACACTGAAGCTTTCTTT. Protein: CASSIGFTGTGGVWNTEAFF.

This clonotype was detected only a few times. This chain links TRBV6-5 with TRBJ1-6; possibly TRBD1 for D (5 bases). CDR3 length: 12 residues. Trimming stripped 8 bases from V and 9 bases from J, with 11 bases between. The germline V gene encodes CDR1 MNHEY and CDR2 SVGAGI. The CDR3 bases are TGTGCCAGCGGGGCCGTTGGTTCACCCCTCCACTTT. Translating it yields CASGAVGSPLHF.

This clonotype turned up a few times. The chain carries TRBV6-1 and TRBJ2-5; TRBD1 is a possible D gene (5 bases). V was trimmed by 2 bases and J by 4 bases, leaving 14 bases between them. The germline V gene encodes CDR1 MNHNS and CDR2 SASEGT. This CDR3 comprises 15 residues. CDR3 bases: TGTGCCAGCAGTGAACAGTCACGTCAGGGAGAGACCCAGTACTTC. It encodes CASSEQSRQGETQYF.

This clonotype was seen only a few times. The gene calls are TRBV12-3 or TRBV12-4 and TRBJ2-3; 7 bases are a match to TRBD1. Trimming took 7 bases from V and 9 from J; bases not matched to a gene: 7. The CDR3 extends over 12 amino acids. The CDR3 region is CASIEGAGTQYF. The CDR3 DNA reads as TGTGCCAGCATTGAGGGGGCAGGGACGCAGTATTTT.

This chain uses TRBV2 with TRBJ1-5; 7 bases are a match to TRBD1. The junction had 9 bases not matched to a gene; V was cut back by 5 bases and J by 2 bases. CDR3 length equals 16 residues. Looked up from germline, CDR1 is SNHLY and CDR2 is FYNNEI. The CDR3 nucleotides are TGTGCCAGCAGTCACAGGGGATTCAGGGGCAATCAGCCCCAGCATTTT. Protein product: CASSHRGFRGNQPQHF.

This clonotype was seen a handful of times. V and J are TRBV2 and TRBJ1-5; 9 bases are shared with TRBD1. This CDR3 is 15 amino acids long. Germline V lookup: CDR1 SNHLY, CDR2 FYNNEI. Trimming removed 3 bases from V and 3 bases from J; junction bases left unmatched: 3. For the CDR3, the DNA is TGTGCCAGCAGTGAGGGGACAGGGTTCAATCAGCCCCAGCATTTT. Protein sequence: CASSEGTGFNQPQHF.

The chain carries TRBV7-2 and TRBJ2-2; D is possibly TRBD2 (6 bases). Per germline, CDR1 SGHTA and CDR2 FQGNSA. V was shortened by 5 bases and J by 5 bases, with 18 bases between the two germline ends. The CDR3 covers 16 residues. CDR3 in amino acids: CASSRIRSGGTGELFF. In nucleotides, the CDR3 is TGTGCCAGCAGCCGCATACGTAGTGGGGGGACCGGGGAGCTGTTTTTT.

This clonotype showed up many times. The chain employs TRBV7-8 and TRBJ2-1; D remains ambiguous. The CDR3 is 11 amino acids. With 5 bases removed from V and 6 bases from J, the gap between germline ends came to 5 bases. The germline CDR1 and CDR2 sequences are SGHVS and FQNEAQ. The CDR3 spells CASSIANEQFF. The CDR3 coding sequence is TGTGCCAGCAGCATCGCCAATGAGCAGTTCTTC. Together with reference TRBV7-8 and TRBJ2-1, the CDR3 gives the full variable domain: GAGVSQSPRYKVAKRGQDVALRCDPISGHVSLFWYQQALGQGPEFLTYFQNEAQLDKSGLPSDRFFAERPEGSVSTLKIQRTQQEDSAVYLCASSIANEQFFGPGTRLTVL.

Only one count was recorded for this clonotype. The chain combines TRBV15 with TRBJ2-3; possible D gene TRBD1, 6 bases. Deletions cut 0 bases from V and 3 bases from J, with 16 bases between. CDR1 LNHNV and CDR2 YYDKDF come from the germline V gene (reference sequence). The CDR3 sequence is 17 residues long. CDR3: CATSRDAGTTGTDTQYF. The CDR3 DNA is TGTGCCACCAGCAGAGATGCCGGGACAACAGGAACAGATACGCAGTATTTT.

This clonotype showed up just a few times. This rearrangement joins TRBV6-5 to TRBJ1-2; a possible D gene is TRBD1 (6 bases). This CDR3 region has 11 residues. The germline V and J ends were trimmed by 10 bases and 8 bases, with 14 bases remaining between them. Germline V gene lookup returns CDR1 MNHEY and CDR2 SVGAGI. The DNA for the CDR3 is TGTGCCACCACAAACAGGGTCGGCTACACCTTC. Its protein product is CATTNRVGYTF.

This clonotype was seen a handful of times. This chain uses TRBV7-2 with TRBJ1-5; D is perhaps TRBD1 (5 bases). Trimming pared 4 bases from V and 6 bases from J, leaving 16 bases between. The CDR3 is 15 residues long. Germline lookup yields CDR1 SGHTA and CDR2 FQGNSA. The CDR3 sequence is CASSSGTVVRQPQHF. As DNA, the CDR3 is TGTGCCAGCAGCTCGGGGACCGTTGTGCGTCAGCCCCAGCATTTT. Complete variable domain (other parts from reference TRBV7-2 and TRBJ1-5): GAGVSQSPSNKVTEKGKDVELRCDPISGHTALYWYRQSLGQGLEFLIYFQGNSAPDKSGLPSDRFSAERTGGSVSTLTIQRTQQEDSAVYLCASSSGTVVRQPQHFGDGTRLSIL.

This clonotype was counted only a few times. This chain uses TRBV7-3 with TRBJ2-1; 9 bases map to TRBD1. Germline V gene data show CDR1 as SGHTA and CDR2 as FQGTGA. The CDR3 is made up of 17 amino acids. V lost 5 bases and J lost 0; bases outside the gene matches: 8. CDR3: CASSAGTGIGSYNEQFF. The CDR3 DNA reads as TGTGCCAGCAGCGCCGGGACAGGGATAGGCTCCTACAATGAGCAGTTCTTC.